The T cell receptor beta chain described here comes from a study of control samples from healthy donors and cancer patients. The table came from immunoSEQ multiplex PCR; TCRdb's copy has only in-frame clones and leaves some out. The data show roughly 170,000 clones, over 85% seen once. The CDR3 spans 14 residues. Germline assignment: CDR1 KGHDR and CDR2 SFDVKD. Trimming took 4 bases from V and 3 from J, leaving 9 bases between them. The gene calls are TRBV24-1 and TRBJ1-5; tentatively, D is TRBD1 (5 bases). Material: blood. The TCR sequence derives from a man younger than 35 in good health. CDR3 protein: CATSETGPNQPQHF. The CDR3 DNA follows: TGTGCCACCAGTGAAACGGGGCCCAATCAGCCCCAGCATTTT.